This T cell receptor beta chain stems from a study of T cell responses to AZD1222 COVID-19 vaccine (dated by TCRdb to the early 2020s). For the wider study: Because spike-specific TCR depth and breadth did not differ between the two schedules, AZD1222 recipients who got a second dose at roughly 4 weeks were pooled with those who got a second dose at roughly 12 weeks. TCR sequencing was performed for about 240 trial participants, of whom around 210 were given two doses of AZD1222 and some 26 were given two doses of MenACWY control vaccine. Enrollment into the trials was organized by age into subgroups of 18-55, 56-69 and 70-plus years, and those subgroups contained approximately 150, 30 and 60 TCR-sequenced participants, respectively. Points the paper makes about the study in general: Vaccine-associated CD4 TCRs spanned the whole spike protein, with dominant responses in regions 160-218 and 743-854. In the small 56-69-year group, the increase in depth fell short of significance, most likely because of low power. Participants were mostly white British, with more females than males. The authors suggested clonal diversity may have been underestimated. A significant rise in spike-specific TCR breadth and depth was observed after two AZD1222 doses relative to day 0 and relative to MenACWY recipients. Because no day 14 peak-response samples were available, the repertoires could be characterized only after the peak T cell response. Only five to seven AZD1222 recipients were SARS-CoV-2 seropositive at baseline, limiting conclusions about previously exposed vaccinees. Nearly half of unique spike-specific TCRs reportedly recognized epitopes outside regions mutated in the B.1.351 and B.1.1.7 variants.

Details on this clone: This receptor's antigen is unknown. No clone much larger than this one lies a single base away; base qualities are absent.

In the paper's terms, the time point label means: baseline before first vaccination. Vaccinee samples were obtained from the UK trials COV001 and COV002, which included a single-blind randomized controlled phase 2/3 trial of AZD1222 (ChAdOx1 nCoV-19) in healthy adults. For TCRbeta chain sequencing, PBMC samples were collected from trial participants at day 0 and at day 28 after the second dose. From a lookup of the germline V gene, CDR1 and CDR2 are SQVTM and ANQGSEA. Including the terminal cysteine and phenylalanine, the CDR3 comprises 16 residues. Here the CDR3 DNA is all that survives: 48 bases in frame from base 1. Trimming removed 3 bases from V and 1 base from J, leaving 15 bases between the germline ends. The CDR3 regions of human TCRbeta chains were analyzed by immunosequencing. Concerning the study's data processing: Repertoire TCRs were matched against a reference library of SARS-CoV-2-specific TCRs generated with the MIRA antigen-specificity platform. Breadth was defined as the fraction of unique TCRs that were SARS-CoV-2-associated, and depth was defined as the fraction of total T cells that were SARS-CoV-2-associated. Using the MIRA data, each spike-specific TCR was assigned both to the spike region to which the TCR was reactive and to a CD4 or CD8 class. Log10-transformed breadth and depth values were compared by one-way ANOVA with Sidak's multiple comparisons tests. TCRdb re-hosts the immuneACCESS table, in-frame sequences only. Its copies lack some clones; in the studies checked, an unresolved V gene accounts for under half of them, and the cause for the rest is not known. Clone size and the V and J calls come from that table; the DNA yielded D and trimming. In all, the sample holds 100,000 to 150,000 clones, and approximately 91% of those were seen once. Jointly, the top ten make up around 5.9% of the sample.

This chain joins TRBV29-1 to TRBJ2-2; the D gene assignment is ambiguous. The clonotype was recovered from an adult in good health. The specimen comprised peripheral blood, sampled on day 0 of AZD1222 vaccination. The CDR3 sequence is CSVDASSTLNTGELFF. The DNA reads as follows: TGCAGCGTTGATGCCAGCTCCACCTTGAACACCGGGGAGCTGTTTTTT.